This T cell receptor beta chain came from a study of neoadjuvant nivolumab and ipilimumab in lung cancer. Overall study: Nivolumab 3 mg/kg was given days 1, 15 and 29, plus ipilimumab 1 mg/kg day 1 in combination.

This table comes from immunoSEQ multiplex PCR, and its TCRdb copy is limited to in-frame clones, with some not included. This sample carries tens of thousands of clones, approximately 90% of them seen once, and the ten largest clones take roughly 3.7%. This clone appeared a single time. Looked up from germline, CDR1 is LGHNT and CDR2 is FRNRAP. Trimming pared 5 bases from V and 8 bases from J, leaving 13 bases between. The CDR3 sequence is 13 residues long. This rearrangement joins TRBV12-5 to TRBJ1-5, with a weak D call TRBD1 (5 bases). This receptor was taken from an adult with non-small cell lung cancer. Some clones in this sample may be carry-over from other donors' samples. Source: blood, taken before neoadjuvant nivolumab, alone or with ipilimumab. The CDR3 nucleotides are TGTGCTAGTGGTCGACAGCTTTGGGAGCCCCAGCATTTT. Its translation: CASGRQLWEPQHF.